Shown below are 29 T cell receptor beta chains from a single sample sequenced in a study of cytomegalovirus exposure and HLA in healthy donors. A multiplex PCR was run with 60 Vbeta primers and 13 Jbeta primers. Method: immunoSEQ multiplex PCR; TCRdb's copy keeps in-frame clones and lacks some. The sample has roughly 77,000 clones, about two thirds seen once. The sample was PBMCs. The receptor source for this set is a woman in her thirties or forties in good health and CMV-seropositive.

This chain joins TRBV5-4 and TRBJ2-5; D is possibly TRBD1 (6 bases). This CDR3 contains 14 residues. The germline V gene encodes CDR1 SGHNT and CDR2 YYREEE (reference sequence). V shed 6 bases and J shed 5 bases, with 17 bases lying between them. DNA of the CDR3: TGTGCCAGCATCCCCGATGGGGGCGGGGAGACCCAGTACTTC. Protein product: CASIPDGGGETQYF.

Here the CDR3 reads CASSALGPHTEAFF. In DNA, the CDR3 is TGTGCCAGCAGTGCCCTAGGCCCCCACACTGAAGCTTTCTTT. The rearrangement uses TRBV6-5 and TRBJ1-1; D remains ambiguous. The CDR3 spans 14 residues. Trimming pared 5 bases from V and 3 bases from J, leaving 13 bases between. Germline assignment: CDR1 MNHEY and CDR2 SVGAGI.

The chain combines TRBV4-1 with TRBJ1-1, with D possibly matching TRBD1 (5 bases). Trimming stripped 0 bases from V and 3 bases from J, with 14 bases between. Germline CDR1 and CDR2: MGHRA and YSYEKL. The CDR3 extends over 16 amino acids. CDR3 sequence: CASSQDSPRVDTEAFF. The CDR3 region has the DNA TGCGCCAGCAGCCAAGATTCCCCCAGGGTGGACACTGAAGCTTTCTTT.

J is TRBJ2-2 and V is TRBV19; 9 nucleotides align to TRBD2. CDR3 length: 14 residues. The trim removed 4 bases at V and 3 bases at J, leaving 0 bases unmatched. Germline V CDR1 and CDR2: LNHDA, SQIVND (reference sequence). This chain's CDR3 is CASSKRGDTGELFF. The CDR3 nucleotides read TGTGCCAGTAGTAAGCGGGGGGACACCGGGGAGCTGTTTTTT.

The chain joins TRBV10-3 to TRBJ2-7; a weak D match, TRBD1 (6 bases). The CDR3 covers 18 residues. V was pared by 0 bases and J by 3 bases, with 21 bases between. The germline gives CDR1 ENHRY, CDR2 SYGVKD. The CDR3 region is CAISESRGTKFTDYEQYF. In DNA form, the CDR3 reads TGTGCCATCAGTGAGTCCAGGGGAACGAAATTTACTGACTACGAGCAGTACTTC.

V is TRBV6-1 and J is TRBJ1-5; D not resolved. V lost 7 bases and J lost 2, with 15 bases in between. The CDR3 contains 15 residues. The germline gives CDR1 MNHNS, CDR2 SASEGT. In DNA form, the CDR3 reads TGTGCCAGCACGGGGATGGGAGATGGCAATCAGCCCCAGCATTTT. Residues: CASTGMGDGNQPQHF.

The chain employs TRBV7-2 and TRBJ2-2, with 8 bases aligning to TRBD1. The CDR3 is made up of 19 amino acids. Looked up from germline, CDR1 is SGHTA and CDR2 is FQGNSA. The V and J ends lost 0 bases and 1 base, in that order; junction bases with no gene match: 10. In DNA form, the CDR3 reads TGTGCCAGCAGCTTAGCGAAGTGGTACGGGACAGGGAACACCGGGGAGCTGTTTTTT. It codes for CASSLAKWYGTGNTGELFF.

The chain couples TRBV9 to TRBJ1-1; 8 nucleotides match TRBD1. This CDR3 region has 15 residues. Per germline, CDR1 SGDLS and CDR2 YYNGEE. V shed 4 bases and J 0 bases; nucleotides not matched to a gene: 5. The CDR3 coding sequence is TGTGCCAGCAGCAGGGACAGGTTGATGAACACTGAAGCTTTCTTT. It translates to CASSRDRLMNTEAFF.

CDR3 sequence reads: CASLGTGGLNTEAFF. The CDR3 DNA reads as TGTGCCAGCCTTGGGACAGGGGGTTTGAACACTGAAGCTTTCTTT. This chain joins TRBV2 and TRBJ1-1, with TRBD1 identical over 11 bases. This CDR3 is built from 15 residues. Germline loops: CDR1 SNHLY, CDR2 FYNNEI. J lost 0 bases, V lost 8 bases, and 5 bases had no gene match.

The chain has TRBV5-8 and TRBJ1-4, with 9 positions matching TRBD1. The junction had 10 bases not matched to a gene; V was cut back by 5 bases and J by 5 bases. CDR1 and CDR2 from the germline V gene are SGHTS and YDEGEE. The CDR3 consists of 16 residues. The CDR3 bases are TGTGCCAGCAGGCGGGGTACCGGGACAGGGAATGAAAAACTGTTTTTT. It yields the protein CASRRGTGTGNEKLFF.

This clone was picked up a small number of times. J is TRBJ1-6 and V is TRBV25-1; D gene uncertain. Trimming shortened V by 3 bases and J by 9 bases, and 15 bases separated the two germline ends. Germline CDR1 is MGHDK and CDR2 is SYGVNS. This CDR3 contains 15 residues. CDR3 in amino acids: CASSDFERAGSPLHF. The CDR3 bases are TGTGCCAGCAGTGATTTCGAGAGGGCAGGTTCACCCCTCCACTTT.

The chain employs TRBV19 and TRBJ2-7; D ambiguous. Germline CDR1 LNHDA, CDR2 SQIVND (reference sequence). This CDR3 is 15 amino acids long. The V end lost 4 bases, the J end lost 1 base, and 14 bases lay between the germline ends. CDR3 protein: CASSKVLGRSYEQYF. The CDR3 region has the DNA TGTGCCAGTAGTAAGGTGCTAGGCCGATCCTACGAGCAGTACTTC.

The CDR3 loop reads CASSIQGANTEAFF. The CDR3 DNA is TGTGCCAGCAGTATACAGGGGGCGAACACTGAAGCTTTCTTT. The rearrangement uses TRBV27 and TRBJ1-1, with 9 bases aligning to TRBD1. The CDR3 runs to 14 residues. The V segment lost 5 bases and the J segment 1 base; nucleotides outside the gene matches: 2. Germline CDR1 is MNHEY and CDR2 is SMNVEV (reference sequence).

This chain uses TRBV6-5 with TRBJ1-2; no reliable D call. This CDR3 has 12 amino acids. V lost 10 bases to trimming and J lost 3 bases, with 12 bases between them. Germline loops: CDR1 MNHEY, CDR2 SVGAGI. DNA for the CDR3: TGTGCCACCACGCGAGGCCACTATGGCTACACCTTC. Its translation is CATTRGHYGYTF.

The chain is built from TRBV27 and TRBJ1-2, with D possibly TRBD1 on 5 matching bases. The V end lost 3 bases, the J end lost 3 bases, and 11 bases lay between the germline ends. The CDR3 length is 14 residues. Germline V gene lookup returns CDR1 MNHEY and CDR2 SMNVEV (reference sequence). CDR3 loop: CASSFIPGHYGYTF. DNA for the CDR3: TGTGCCAGCAGTTTCATCCCAGGGCACTATGGCTACACCTTC.

This chain links TRBV10-3 with TRBJ1-5, with a weak D call TRBD1 (5 bases). The CDR3 is 14 amino acids. Trimming removed 6 bases at V and 2 bases at J, with 11 bases between. Germline V gives CDR1 ENHRY, CDR2 SYGVKD. CDR3 DNA: TGTGCCATCAGAGAGGGAGGGGGCAATCAGCCCCAGCATTTT. This encodes CAIREGGGNQPQHF.

This chain uses TRBV6-4 with TRBJ2-1; TRBD2 matches 7 bases. The V and J ends lost 2 bases and 4 bases, in that order; junction bases with no gene match: 5. Germline V lookup: CDR1 MRHNA, CDR2 SNTAGT. This CDR3 is built from 15 residues. The CDR3 nucleotides are TGTGCCAGCAGTGACAGCCAGCGGGGTTACAATGAGCAGTTCTTC. Protein: CASSDSQRGYNEQFF.

The V gene is TRBV25-1, the J gene TRBJ1-1; TRBD1 might be the D (6 bases). Per the germline V gene, CDR1 is MGHDK and CDR2 is SYGVNS. The CDR3 contains 14 residues. Trimming left V 1 base short and J 5 bases short, with 11 bases between. This CDR3 is CASSELVQGTEAFF. The CDR3, as DNA: TGTGCCAGCAGTGAATTGGTCCAGGGGACTGAAGCTTTCTTT.

V is TRBV19 and J is TRBJ1-4; 9 bases agree with TRBD1. The CDR3 runs 16 residues. Trimming took 5 bases from V and 4 from J; bases not matched to a gene: 8. Germline V gene lookup returns CDR1 LNHDA and CDR2 SQIVND (reference sequence). Written as DNA, the CDR3 is TGTGCCAGTAGTCCCACAGGGGGCCGGCATAATGAAAAACTGTTTTTT. This encodes CASSPTGGRHNEKLFF. The full variable domain, rest sourced from reference TRBV19 and TRBJ1-4, is DGGITQSPKYLFRKEGQNVTLSCEQNLNHDAMYWYRQDPGQGLRLIYYSQIVNDFQKGDIAEGYSVSREKKESFPLTVTSAQKNPTAFYLCASSPTGGRHNEKLFFGSGTQLSVL.

The chain has TRBV6-5 and TRBJ1-1; D gene unclear. The CDR3 length is 13 residues. The ends were cut back, 1 base at V and 4 bases at J, with 7 bases in the middle. Germline CDR1 MNHEY, CDR2 SVGAGI. Written as DNA, the CDR3 is TGTGCCAGCAGTTACTTAGTGTCCACTGAAGCTTTCTTT. This gives the protein CASSYLVSTEAFF.

The J gene is TRBJ2-5, the V gene TRBV5-1, with 8 nucleotides matching TRBD2. There are 16 residues in the CDR3. Germline CDR1 and CDR2: SGHRS and YFSETQ. Losses at the gene ends were 4 bases for V and 5 bases for J; bases not matched to a gene: 13. CDR3 bases: TGCGCCAGCAGCCAAAGCGGGGGCGCAATTGGGGAGACCCAGTACTTC. Translation: CASSQSGGAIGETQYF.

The chain employs TRBV5-6 and TRBJ1-2, with TRBD1 identical over 7 bases. Germline CDR1 SGHDT, CDR2 YYEEEE. The CDR3 is 15 residues long. V was clipped by 3 bases and J by 2 bases; unmatched bases: 7. The CDR3 is CASSYPGQRNYGYTF. CDR3 DNA sequence: TGTGCCAGCAGCTATCCGGGACAGAGAAACTATGGCTACACCTTC.

V usage is TRBV11-2 and J usage is TRBJ2-7; TRBD1 matches 10 bases. CDR1 SGHAT and CDR2 FQNNGV come from the germline V gene. The CDR3 contains 14 residues. Trimming cost V 6 bases and J 6 bases; bases outside gene matches: 8. The CDR3, as DNA: TGTGCCAGCAGGAGACAGGGGGCTGGATCCGAGCAGTACTTC. Protein product: CASRRQGAGSEQYF.

The chain joins TRBV7-3 to TRBJ1-1, with D hard to call. The CDR3 length is 13 residues. V was clipped by 2 bases and J by 3 bases, with 7 bases between them. CDR1 SGHTA and CDR2 FQGTGA come from the germline V gene. CDR3 region: CASSLGQYTEAFF. CDR3 bases: TGTGCCAGCAGCTTAGGGCAGTACACTGAAGCTTTCTTT.

The chain is built from TRBV11-2 and TRBJ2-3; TRBD2 matches at 7 bases. The germline V gene has CDR1 SGHAT and CDR2 FQNNGV. CDR3 length equals 15 residues. Unmatched junction bases numbered 7, after V lost 1 base and J lost 6 bases. For the CDR3, the DNA is TGTGCCAGCAGCTTAGGGGGGGGATTTCTGGATACGCAGTATTTT. Its protein is CASSLGGGFLDTQYF.

V is TRBV27 and J is TRBJ1-6, with D possibly being TRBD1 (6 bases). This CDR3 contains 15 residues. In germline, CDR1 is MNHEY, CDR2 SMNVEV (reference sequence). V lost 5 bases, J lost 7 bases, and 15 bases lay in between. DNA of the CDR3: TGTGCCAGCAGTCACAACAGGGCCGGCAATTCACCCCTCCACTTT. Protein sequence: CASSHNRAGNSPLHF.

V gene TRBV6-6 combines with J gene TRBJ2-1; D is undetermined. With 7 bases removed from V and 10 bases from J, the gap between germline ends came to 11 bases. The CDR3 covers 11 residues. Germline V CDR1 and CDR2: MNHNY, SVGAGI (reference sequence). The CDR3 sequence: CASTYASEQFF. The CDR3 bases are TGTGCCAGCACCTACGCCTCCGAGCAGTTCTTC.

This clone was picked up a small number of times. The CDR3 region is CASSLASGSEAFF. The CDR3 DNA follows: TGCGCCAGCAGCTTGGCCTCGGGGTCTGAAGCTTTCTTT. The chain links TRBV5-1 to TRBJ1-1; unclear D gene. This CDR3 contains 13 residues. Trimming shortened V by 0 bases and J by 6 bases, and 9 bases separated the two germline ends. Per germline, CDR1 SGHRS and CDR2 YFSETQ.

The J gene is TRBJ2-1, the V gene TRBV6-1; D may be TRBD1 (6 bases). V shed 1 base and J shed 9 bases, with 16 bases lying between them. Germline V CDR1 and CDR2: MNHNS, SASEGT. The CDR3 contains 15 residues. CDR3 protein: CASSEVGAPGSEQFF. In nucleotides, the CDR3 is TGTGCCAGCAGTGAAGTGGGGGCACCGGGGAGTGAGCAGTTCTTC.